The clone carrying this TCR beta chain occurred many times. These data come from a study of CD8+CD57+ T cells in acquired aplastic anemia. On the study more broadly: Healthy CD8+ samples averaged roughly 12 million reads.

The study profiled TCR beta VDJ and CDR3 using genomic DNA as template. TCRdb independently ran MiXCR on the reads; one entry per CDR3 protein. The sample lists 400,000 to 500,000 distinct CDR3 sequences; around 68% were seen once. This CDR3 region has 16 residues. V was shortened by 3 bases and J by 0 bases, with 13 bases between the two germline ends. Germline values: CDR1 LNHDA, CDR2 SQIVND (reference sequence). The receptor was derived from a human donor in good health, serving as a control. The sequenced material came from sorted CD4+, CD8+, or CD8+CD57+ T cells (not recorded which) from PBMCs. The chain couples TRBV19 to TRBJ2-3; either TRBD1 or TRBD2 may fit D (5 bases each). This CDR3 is CASSITAGRSTDTQYF. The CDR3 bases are TGTGCCAGTAGTATTACCGCAGGGAGAAGCACAGATACGCAGTATTTT. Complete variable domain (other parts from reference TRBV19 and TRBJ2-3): DGGITQSPKYLFRKEGQNVTLSCEQNLNHDAMYWYRQDPGQGLRLIYYSQIVNDFQKGDIAEGYSVSREKKESFPLTVTSAQKNPTAFYLCASSITAGRSTDTQYFGPGTRLTVL.